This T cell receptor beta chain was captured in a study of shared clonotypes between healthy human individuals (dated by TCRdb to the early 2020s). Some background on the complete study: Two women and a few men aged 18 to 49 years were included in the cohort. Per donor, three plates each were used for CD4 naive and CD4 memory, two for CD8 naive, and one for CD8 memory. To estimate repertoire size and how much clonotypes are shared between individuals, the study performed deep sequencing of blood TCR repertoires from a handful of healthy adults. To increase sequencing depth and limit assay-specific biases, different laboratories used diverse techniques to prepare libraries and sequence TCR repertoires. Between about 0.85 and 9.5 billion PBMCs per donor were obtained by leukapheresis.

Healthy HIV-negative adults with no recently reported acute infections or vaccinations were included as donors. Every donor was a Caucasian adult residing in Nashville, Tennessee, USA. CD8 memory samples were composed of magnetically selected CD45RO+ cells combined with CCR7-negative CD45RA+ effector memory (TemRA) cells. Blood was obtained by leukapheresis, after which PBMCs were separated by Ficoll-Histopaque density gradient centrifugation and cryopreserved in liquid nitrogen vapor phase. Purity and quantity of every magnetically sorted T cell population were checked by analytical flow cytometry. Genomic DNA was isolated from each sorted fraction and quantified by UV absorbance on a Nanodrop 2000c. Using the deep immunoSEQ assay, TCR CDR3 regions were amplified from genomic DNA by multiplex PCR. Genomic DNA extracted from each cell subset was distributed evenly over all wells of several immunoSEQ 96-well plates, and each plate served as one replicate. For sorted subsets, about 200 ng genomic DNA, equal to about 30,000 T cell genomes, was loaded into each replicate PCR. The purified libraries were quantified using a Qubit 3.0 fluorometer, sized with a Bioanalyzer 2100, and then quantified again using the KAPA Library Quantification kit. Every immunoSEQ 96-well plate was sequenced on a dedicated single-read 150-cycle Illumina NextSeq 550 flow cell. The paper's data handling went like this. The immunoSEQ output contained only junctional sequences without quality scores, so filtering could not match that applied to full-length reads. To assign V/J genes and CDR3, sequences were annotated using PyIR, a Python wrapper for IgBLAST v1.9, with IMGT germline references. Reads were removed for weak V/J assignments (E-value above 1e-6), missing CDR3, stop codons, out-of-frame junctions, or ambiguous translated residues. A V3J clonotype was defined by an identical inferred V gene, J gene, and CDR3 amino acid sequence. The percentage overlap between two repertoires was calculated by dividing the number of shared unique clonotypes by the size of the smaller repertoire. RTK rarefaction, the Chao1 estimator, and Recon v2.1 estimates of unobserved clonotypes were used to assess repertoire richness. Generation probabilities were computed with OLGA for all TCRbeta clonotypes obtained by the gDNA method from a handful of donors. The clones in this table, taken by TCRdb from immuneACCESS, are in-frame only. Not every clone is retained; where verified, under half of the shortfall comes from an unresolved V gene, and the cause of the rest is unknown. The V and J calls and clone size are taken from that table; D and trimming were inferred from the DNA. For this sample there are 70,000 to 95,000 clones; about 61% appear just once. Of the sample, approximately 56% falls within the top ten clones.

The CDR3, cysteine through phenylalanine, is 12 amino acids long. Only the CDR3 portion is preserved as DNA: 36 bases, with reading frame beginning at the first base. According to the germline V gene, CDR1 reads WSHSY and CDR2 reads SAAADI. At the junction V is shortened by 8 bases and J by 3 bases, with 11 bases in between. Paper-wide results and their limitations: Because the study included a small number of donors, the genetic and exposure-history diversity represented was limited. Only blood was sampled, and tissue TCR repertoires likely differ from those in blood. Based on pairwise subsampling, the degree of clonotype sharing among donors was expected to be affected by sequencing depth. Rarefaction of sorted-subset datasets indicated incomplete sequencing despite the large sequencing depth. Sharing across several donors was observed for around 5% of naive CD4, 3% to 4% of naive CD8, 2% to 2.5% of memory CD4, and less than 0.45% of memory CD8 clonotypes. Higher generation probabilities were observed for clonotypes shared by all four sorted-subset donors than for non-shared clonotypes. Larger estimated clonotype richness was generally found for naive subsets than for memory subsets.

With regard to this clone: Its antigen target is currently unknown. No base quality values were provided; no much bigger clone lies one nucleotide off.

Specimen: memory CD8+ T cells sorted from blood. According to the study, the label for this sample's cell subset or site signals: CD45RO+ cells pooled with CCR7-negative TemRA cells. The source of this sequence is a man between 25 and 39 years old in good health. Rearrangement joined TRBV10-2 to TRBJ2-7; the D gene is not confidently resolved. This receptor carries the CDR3 CASGWSFYEQYF. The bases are TGCGCCAGCGGGTGGTCCTTCTACGAGCAGTACTTC.